Listed here are 5 T cell receptor beta chains from one sample, sequenced in a study of blood T cell repertoires in COVID-19. Assay: immunoSEQ multiplex PCR; the TCRdb copy retains only in-frame clones and omits some. The table shows fewer than 350,000 clones, with 88% occurring only once. Sequencing was performed on peripheral blood. These receptors were collected from a woman aged 25 to 39 with COVID-19, enrolled during active disease.

In this sample, this clone turned up a few times. The V and J genes are TRBV19 and TRBJ2-5; TRBD2 aligns across 7 bases. J lost 0 bases, V lost 4 bases, and 8 bases had no gene match. Per germline, CDR1 LNHDA and CDR2 SQIVND (reference sequence). CDR3 length: 16 amino acids. The CDR3 nucleotides read TGTGCCAGTAGTACCATCGGGCGGGGGAACCAAGAGACCCAGTACTTC. Amino acids: CASSTIGRGNQETQYF.

The chain joins TRBV5-6 to TRBJ1-5; D call uncertain. The CDR3 has 14 amino acids. V was cut by 0 bases and J by 0 bases, with 4 bases left in between. The germline V gene has CDR1 SGHDT and CDR2 YYEEEE. The CDR3 DNA is TGTGCCAGCAGCTTGGGTAGTAGCAATCAGCCCCAGCATTTT. Protein sequence: CASSLGSSNQPQHF.

This chain's CDR3 is CASSLVRGSGNTIYF. In nucleotides, the CDR3 is TGTGCCAGCAGCTTAGTTCGGGGAAGCGGAAACACCATATATTTT. This chain connects TRBV7-9 to TRBJ1-3, with unresolved D. The germline V and J ends were trimmed by 1 base and 4 bases, with 11 bases remaining between them. From germline, CDR1 is SEHNR and CDR2 FQNEAQ (reference sequence). There are 15 residues in the CDR3.

The chain uses TRBV6-6 and TRBJ1-5; TRBD1 matches 9 bases. The CDR3 extends over 13 amino acids. Trimming removed 7 bases from V and 6 bases from J; junction bases left unmatched: 4. The V gene's germline CDR1 is MNHNY and CDR2 SVGAGI (reference sequence). The CDR3 spells CASKQGAGQPQHF. CDR3 nucleotides: TGTGCCAGCAAACAGGGGGCAGGTCAGCCCCAGCATTTT.

The V and J genes are TRBV30 and TRBJ1-4, with D unresolved. Germline V gene sequence: CDR1 GTSNPN, CDR2 SVGIG (reference sequence). V was pared by 2 bases and J by 3 bases, with 4 bases between. The CDR3 has 12 residues. CDR3 protein: CAWSSSNEKLFF. The CDR3 DNA follows: TGTGCCTGGAGTTCGTCTAATGAAAAACTGTTTTTT.